Listed below are T cell receptor beta chains from one sample, sequenced in a study of CD8+ T cells in alopecia areata. The assay was immunoSEQ multiplex PCR, and TCRdb's table has in-frame clones only and misses some. The data show about 200,000 clones, roughly three fifths seen once. The sequencing here drew on CD4+ T cells sorted from blood, taken around week 50, from a patient treated with tofacitinib. These receptors all come from a human donor with alopecia areata. Each CDR3 is given with its conserved first and last residue. The order of the fields is clone size, V gene, D gene, J gene, CDR3 DNA, CDR3 protein. The D gene is left open where the match is weak. Clone size is not always given. Where it is, it says once, few, many or a class for expanded clones.

.	TRBV30	TRBD1	TRBJ1-5	TGTGCCTGGAGCCAGGGGGTGGATCAGCCCCAGCATTTT	CAWSQGVDQPQHF
.	TRBV4-3	.	TRBJ1-2	TGCGCCAGCAGCCAAGATGAGGGCGGCTATGGCTACACCTTC	CASSQDEGGYGYTF
.	TRBV6-6	.	TRBJ2-2	TGTGCCAGCAGCCGCTCCCTTCAGAACACCGGGGAGCTGTTTTTT	CASSRSLQNTGELFF
.	TRBV29-1	.	TRBJ1-1	TGCAGCGTTGAGACAGGAATGAACACTGAAGCTTTCTTT	CSVETGMNTEAFF
.	TRBV2	TRBD2	TRBJ2-1	TGTGCCAGCAAAAAAACGACTAGCGGGGGGGTTTATGAGCAGTTCTTC	CASKKTTSGGVYEQFF
once	TRBV19	.	TRBJ1-4	TGTGCCAGTAGTAGTCCAGGGAAGGGCCAAGGAGAAAAACTGTTTTTT	CASSSPGKGQGEKLFF
.	TRBV20-1	.	TRBJ2-7	TGCAGTGCTACGGTCGAGCAGTACTTC	CSATVEQYF
few	TRBV4-1	.	TRBJ2-6	TGCGCCAGCAGCCAAGTTTCTGGGGCCAACGTCCTGACTTTC	CASSQVSGANVLTF
.	TRBV7-9	.	TRBJ2-5	TGTGCCAGCAGCTTAGCACAGACTAGTCGGGAGACCCAGTACTTC	CASSLAQTSRETQYF
.	TRBV29-1	.	TRBJ1-2	TGCAGCGTTGAAGTTGGCAGGGCTAATGGCTACACCTTC	CSVEVGRANGYTF
few	TRBV29-1	.	TRBJ2-5	TGCAGCGTTGAAGGCCAAGAGACCCAGTACTTC	CSVEGQETQYF
many	TRBV11-2	.	TRBJ2-3	TGTGCCAGCAGCCACGAACTAGCTTCCACAGATACGCAGTATTTT	CASSHELASTDTQYF
.	TRBV29-1	TRBD1	TRBJ1-1	TGCAGCGTTGGTGGACAGGGGACCACTGAAGCTTTCTTT	CSVGGQGTTEAFF
.	TRBV2	TRBD1	TRBJ2-7	TGTGCCAGCGGTAGGACAGGTGCCTACGAGCAGTACTTC	CASGRTGAYEQYF
.	TRBV28	.	TRBJ1-5	TGTGCCAGCAGTTTAATGCACAGGGTCAATCAGCCCCAGCATTTT	CASSLMHRVNQPQHF
once	TRBV7-8	.	TRBJ2-2	TGTGCCAGCAGCCGGCGGGGATCGAACACCGGGGAGCTGTTTTTT	CASSRRGSNTGELFF